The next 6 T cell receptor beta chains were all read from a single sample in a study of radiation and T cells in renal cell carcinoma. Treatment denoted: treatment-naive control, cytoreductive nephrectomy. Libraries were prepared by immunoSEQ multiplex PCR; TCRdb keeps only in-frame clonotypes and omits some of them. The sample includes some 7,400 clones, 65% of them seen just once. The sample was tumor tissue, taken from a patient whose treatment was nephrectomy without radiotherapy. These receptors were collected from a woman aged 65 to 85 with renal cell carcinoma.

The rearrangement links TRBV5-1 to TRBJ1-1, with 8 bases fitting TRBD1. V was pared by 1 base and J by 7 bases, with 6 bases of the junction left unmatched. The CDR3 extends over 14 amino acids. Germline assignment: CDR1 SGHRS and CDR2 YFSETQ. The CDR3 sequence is CASSLQGANFEAFF. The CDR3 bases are TGCGCCAGCAGCTTGCAGGGGGCGAACTTTGAAGCTTTCTTT.

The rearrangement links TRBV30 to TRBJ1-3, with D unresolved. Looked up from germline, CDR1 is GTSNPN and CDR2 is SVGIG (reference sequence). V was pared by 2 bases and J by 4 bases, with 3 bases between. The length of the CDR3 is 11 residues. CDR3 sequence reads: CAWSKGNTIYF. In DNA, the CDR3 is TGTGCCTGGAGTAAAGGAAACACCATATATTTT.

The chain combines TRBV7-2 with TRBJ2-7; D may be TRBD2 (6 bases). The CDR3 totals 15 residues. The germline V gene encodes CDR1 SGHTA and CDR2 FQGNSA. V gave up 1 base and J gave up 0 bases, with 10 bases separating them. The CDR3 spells CASSLGGVLSYEQYF. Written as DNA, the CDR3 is TGTGCCAGCAGCTTAGGGGGGGTCCTCTCCTACGAGCAGTACTTC.

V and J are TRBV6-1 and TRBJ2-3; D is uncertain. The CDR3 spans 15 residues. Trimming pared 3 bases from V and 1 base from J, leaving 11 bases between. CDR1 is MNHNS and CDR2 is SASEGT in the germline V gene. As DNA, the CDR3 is TGTGCCAGCAGTGACCCCAGGCCAGGCACAGATACGCAGTATTTT. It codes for CASSDPRPGTDTQYF.

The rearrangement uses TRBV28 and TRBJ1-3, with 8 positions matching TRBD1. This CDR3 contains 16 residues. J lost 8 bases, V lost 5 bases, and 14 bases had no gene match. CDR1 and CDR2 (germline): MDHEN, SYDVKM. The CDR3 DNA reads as TGTGCCAGCAGTGGATCTGACAGGGGCGGGATGGACACCATATATTTT. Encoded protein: CASSGSDRGGMDTIYF.

The CDR3 loop is CASSIGSGESRTEAFF. The CDR3 DNA sequence: TGTGCCAGTAGTATCGGGTCAGGGGAAAGTCGCACTGAAGCTTTCTTT. The gene calls are TRBV19 and TRBJ1-1; TRBD1 might be the D (6 bases). CDR1 is LNHDA, CDR2 SQIVND, per germline (reference sequence). The CDR3 contains 16 residues. V shed 3 bases and J shed 4 bases, with 18 bases lying between them.